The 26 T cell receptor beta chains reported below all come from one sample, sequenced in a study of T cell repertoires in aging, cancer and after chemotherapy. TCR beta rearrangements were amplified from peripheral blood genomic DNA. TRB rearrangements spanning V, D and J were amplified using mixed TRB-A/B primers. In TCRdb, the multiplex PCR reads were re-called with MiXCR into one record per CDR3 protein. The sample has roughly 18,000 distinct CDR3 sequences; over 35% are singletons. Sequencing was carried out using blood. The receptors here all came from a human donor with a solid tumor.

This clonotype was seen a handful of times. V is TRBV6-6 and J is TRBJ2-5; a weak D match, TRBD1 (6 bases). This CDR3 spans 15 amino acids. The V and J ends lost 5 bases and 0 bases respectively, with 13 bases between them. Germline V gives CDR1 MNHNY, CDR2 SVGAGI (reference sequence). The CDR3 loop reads CASSGGMGYQETQYF. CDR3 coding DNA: TGTGCCAGCAGTGGGGGCATGGGGTACCAAGAGACCCAGTACTTC.

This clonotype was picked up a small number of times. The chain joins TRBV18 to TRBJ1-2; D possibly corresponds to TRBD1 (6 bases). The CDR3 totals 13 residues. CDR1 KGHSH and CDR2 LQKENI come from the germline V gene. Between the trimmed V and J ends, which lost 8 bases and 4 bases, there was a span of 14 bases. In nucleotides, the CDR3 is TGTGCCAGCGCCGCGGACAGTACCTATGGCTACACCTTC. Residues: CASAADSTYGYTF.

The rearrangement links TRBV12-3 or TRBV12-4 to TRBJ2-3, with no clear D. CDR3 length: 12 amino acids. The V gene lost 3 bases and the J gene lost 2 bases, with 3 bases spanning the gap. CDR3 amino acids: CASSFTTDTQYF. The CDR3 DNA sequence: TGTGCCAGCAGTTTTACCACAGATACGCAGTATTTT.

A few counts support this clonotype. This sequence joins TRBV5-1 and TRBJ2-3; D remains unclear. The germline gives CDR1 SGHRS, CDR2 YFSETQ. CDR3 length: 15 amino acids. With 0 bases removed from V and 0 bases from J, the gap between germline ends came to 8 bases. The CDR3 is CASSLAARSTDTQYF. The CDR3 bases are TGCGCCAGCAGCTTGGCAGCTAGGAGCACAGATACGCAGTATTTT.

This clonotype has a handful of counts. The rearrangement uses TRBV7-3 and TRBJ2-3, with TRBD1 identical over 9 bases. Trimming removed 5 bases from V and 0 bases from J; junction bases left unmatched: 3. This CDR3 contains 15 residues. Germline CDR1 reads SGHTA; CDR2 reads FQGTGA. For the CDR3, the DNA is TGTGCCAGCAGCCCCGGGACAGGGAGCACAGATACGCAGTATTTT. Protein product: CASSPGTGSTDTQYF.

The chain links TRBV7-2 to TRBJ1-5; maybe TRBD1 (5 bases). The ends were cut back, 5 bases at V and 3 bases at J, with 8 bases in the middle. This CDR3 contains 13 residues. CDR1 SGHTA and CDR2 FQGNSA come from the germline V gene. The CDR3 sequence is CASSRDHNQPQHF. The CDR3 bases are TGTGCCAGCAGCCGGGACCACAATCAGCCCCAGCATTTT. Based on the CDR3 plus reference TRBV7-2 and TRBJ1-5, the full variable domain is GAGVSQSPSNKVTEKGKDVELRCDPISGHTALYWYRQSLGQGLEFLIYFQGNSAPDKSGLPSDRFSAERTGGSVSTLTIQRTQQEDSAVYLCASSRDHNQPQHFGDGTRLSIL.

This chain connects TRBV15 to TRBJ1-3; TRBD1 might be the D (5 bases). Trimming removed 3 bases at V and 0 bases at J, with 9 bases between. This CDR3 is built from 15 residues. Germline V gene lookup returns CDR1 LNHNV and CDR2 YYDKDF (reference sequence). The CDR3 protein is CATSSGTNSGNTIYF. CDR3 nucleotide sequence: TGTGCCACCAGCAGCGGGACCAACTCTGGAAACACCATATATTTT.

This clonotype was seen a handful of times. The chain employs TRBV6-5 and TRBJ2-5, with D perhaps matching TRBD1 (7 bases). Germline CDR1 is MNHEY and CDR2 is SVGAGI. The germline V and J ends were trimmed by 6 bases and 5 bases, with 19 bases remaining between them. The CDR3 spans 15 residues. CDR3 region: CASRERPGGRETQYF. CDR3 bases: TGTGCCAGCAGAGAACGCCCAGGGGGGCGCGAGACCCAGTACTTC.

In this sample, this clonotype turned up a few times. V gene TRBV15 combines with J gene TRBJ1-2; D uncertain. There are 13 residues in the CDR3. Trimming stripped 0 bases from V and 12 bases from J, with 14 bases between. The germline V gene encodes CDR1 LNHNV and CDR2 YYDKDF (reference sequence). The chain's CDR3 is CATSRDPRRGNTF. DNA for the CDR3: TGTGCCACCAGCAGAGATCCCCGTCGAGGTAACACCTTC.

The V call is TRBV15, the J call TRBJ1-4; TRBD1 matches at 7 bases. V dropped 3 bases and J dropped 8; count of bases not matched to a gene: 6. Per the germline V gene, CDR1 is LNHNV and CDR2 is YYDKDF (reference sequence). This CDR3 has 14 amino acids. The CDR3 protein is CATSRGRGQEKLFF. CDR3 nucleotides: TGTGCCACCAGCAGGGGAAGGGGGCAGGAAAAACTGTTTTTT. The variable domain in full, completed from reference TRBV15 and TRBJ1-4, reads DAMVIQNPRYQVTQFGKPVTLSCSQTLNHNVMYWYQQKSSQAPKLLFHYYDKDFNNEADTPDNFQSRRPNTSFCFLDIRSPGLGDTAMYLCATSRGRGQEKLFFGSGTQLSVL.

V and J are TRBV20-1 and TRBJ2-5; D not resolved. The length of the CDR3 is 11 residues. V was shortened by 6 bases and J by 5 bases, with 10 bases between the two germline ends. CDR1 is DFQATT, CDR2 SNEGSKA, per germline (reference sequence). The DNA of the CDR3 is TGCAGTGCCCGGGTAATCGAGACCCAGTACTTC. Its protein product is CSARVIETQYF.

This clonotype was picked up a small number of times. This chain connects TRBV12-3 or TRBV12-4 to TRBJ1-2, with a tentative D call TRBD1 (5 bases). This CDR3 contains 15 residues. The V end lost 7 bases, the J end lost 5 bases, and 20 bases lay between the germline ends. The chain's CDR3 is CASILSQALGYGYTF. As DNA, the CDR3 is TGTGCCAGCATCCTATCACAGGCGTTGGGGTATGGCTACACCTTC.

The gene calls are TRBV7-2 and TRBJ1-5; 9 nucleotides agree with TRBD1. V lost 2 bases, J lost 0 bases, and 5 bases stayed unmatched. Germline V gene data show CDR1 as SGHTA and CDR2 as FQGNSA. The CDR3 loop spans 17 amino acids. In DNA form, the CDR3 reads TGTGCCAGCAGCTTAACCACAGGGGGCACTAGCAATCAGCCCCAGCATTTT. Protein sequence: CASSLTTGGTSNQPQHF.

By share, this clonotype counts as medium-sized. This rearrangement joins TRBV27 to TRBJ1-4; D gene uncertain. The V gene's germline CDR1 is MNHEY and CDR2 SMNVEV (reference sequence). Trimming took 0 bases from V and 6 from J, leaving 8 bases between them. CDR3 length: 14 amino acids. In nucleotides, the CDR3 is TGTGCCAGCAGTTTATCTGTTTCAGATGAAAAACTGTTTTTT. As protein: CASSLSVSDEKLFF.

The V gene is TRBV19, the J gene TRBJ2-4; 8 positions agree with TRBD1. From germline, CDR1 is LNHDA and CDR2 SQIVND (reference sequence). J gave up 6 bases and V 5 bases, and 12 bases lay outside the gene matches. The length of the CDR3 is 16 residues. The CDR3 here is CASSGGGRGRGNIQYF. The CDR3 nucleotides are TGTGCCAGTAGTGGGGGAGGCAGGGGGCGCGGAAACATTCAGTACTTC.

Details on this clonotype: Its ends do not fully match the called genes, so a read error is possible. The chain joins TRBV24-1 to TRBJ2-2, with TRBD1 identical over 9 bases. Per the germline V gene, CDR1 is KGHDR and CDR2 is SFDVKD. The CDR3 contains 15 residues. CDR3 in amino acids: CATGDGTGHTWELFF. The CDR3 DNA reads TGTGCCACCGGTGATGGGACAGGGCACACCTGGGAGCTGTTTTTT.

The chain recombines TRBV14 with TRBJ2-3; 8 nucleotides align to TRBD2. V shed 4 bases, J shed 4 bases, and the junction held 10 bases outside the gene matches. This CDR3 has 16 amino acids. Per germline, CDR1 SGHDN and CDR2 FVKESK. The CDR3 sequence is CASSLLAEGGADTQYF. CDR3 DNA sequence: TGTGCCAGCAGCCTACTAGCGGAGGGGGGCGCAGATACGCAGTATTTT.

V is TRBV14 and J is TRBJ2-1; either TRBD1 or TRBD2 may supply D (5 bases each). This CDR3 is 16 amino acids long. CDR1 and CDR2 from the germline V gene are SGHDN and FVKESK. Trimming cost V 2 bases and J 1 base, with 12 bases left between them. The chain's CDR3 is CASSQPGLPSYNEQFF. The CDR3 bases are TGTGCCAGCAGCCAACCGGGGCTCCCTTCCTACAATGAGCAGTTCTTC.

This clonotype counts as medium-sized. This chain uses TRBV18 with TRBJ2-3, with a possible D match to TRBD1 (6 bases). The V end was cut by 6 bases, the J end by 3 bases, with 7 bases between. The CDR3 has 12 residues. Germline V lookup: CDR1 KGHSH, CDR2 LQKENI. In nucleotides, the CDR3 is TGTGCCAGCTCCAGGGGTACAGATACGCAGTATTTT. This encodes CASSRGTDTQYF.

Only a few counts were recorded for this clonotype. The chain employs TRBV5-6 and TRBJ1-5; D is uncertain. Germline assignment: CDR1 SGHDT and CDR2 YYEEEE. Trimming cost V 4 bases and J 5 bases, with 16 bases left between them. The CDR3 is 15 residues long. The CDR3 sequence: CASSQDRSLDQPQHF. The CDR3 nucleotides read TGTGCCAGCAGCCAGGATCGCAGCCTTGATCAGCCCCAGCATTTT.

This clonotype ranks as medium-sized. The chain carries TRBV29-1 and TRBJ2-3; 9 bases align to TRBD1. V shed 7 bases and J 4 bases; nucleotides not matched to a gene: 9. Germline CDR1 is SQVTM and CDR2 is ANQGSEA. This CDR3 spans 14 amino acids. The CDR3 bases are TGCAGCGCTCTCGTACAGGGGGCCCCAGATACGCAGTATTTT. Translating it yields CSALVQGAPDTQYF.

The CDR3 DNA follows: TGTGCCACCAGCAGTGGGGACAATACGCAGTATTTT. It codes for CATSSGDNTQYF. The chain couples TRBV15 to TRBJ2-3, with D perhaps TRBD1 (6 bases). Germline lookup yields CDR1 LNHNV and CDR2 YYDKDF (reference sequence). Trimming took 3 bases from V and 7 from J, leaving 8 bases between them. CDR3 length: 12 residues.

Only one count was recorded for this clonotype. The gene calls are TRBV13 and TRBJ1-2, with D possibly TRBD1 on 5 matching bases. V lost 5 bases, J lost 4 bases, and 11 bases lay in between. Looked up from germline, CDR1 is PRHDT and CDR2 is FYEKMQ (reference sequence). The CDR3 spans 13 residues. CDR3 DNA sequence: TGTGCCAGCAGCCAAGGGGTCGGCTATGGCTACACCTTC. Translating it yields CASSQGVGYGYTF.

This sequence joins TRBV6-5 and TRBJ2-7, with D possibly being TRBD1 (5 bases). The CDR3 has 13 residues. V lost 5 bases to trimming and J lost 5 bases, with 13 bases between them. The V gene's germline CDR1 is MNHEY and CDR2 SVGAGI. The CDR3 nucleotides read TGTGCCAGCAGTCCCCTGGGCAGGGACGAGCAGTACTTC. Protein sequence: CASSPLGRDEQYF.

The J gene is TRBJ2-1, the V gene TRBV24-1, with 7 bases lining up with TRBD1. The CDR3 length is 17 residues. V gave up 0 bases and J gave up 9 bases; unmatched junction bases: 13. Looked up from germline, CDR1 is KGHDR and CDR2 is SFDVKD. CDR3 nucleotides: TGTGCCACCAGTGATTTGGACAGGGCGACAGGTGGCGGTGAGCAGTTCTTC. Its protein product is CATSDLDRATGGGEQFF.

The DNA for the CDR3 is TGTGCCATCAGTGCAAGACAGGGGGCGAACACTGAAGCTTTCTTT. Amino acid sequence: CAISARQGANTEAFF. The chain joins TRBV10-3 to TRBJ1-1; 10 nucleotides agree with TRBD1. V trimming: 4 bases; J trimming: 1 base; junction bases outside the gene matches: 3. The germline V gene encodes CDR1 ENHRY and CDR2 SYGVKD. The CDR3 consists of 15 residues.